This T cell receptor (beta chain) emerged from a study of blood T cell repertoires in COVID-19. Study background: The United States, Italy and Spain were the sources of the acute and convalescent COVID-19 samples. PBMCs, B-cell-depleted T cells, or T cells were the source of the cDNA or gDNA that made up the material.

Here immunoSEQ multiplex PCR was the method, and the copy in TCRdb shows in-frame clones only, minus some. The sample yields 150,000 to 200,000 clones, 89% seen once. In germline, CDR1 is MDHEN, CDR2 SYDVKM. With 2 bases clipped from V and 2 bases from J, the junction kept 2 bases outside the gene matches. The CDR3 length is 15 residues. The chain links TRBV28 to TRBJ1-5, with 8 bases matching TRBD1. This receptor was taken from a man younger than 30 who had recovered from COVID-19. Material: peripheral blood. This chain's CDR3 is CASSLADRGNQPQHF. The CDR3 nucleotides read TGTGCCAGCAGTTTAGCGGACAGGGGCAATCAGCCCCAGCATTTT.